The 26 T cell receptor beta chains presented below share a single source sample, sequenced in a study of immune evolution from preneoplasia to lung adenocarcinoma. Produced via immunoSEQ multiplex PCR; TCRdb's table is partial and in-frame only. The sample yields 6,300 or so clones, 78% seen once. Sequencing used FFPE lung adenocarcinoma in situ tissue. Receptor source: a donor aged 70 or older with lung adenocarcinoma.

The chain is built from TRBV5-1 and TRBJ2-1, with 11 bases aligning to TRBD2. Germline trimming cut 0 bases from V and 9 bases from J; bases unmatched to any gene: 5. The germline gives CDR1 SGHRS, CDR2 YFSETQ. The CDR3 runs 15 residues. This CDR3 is CASSLALAGGGEQFF. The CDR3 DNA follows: TGCGCCAGCAGCTTGGCCCTAGCGGGAGGAGGTGAGCAGTTCTTC.

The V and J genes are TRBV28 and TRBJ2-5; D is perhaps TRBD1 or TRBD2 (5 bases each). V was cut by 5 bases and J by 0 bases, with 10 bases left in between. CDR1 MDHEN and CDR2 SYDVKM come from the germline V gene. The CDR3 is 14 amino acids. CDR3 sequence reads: CASSPGTHQETQYF. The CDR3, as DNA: TGTGCCAGCAGTCCCGGGACGCACCAAGAGACCCAGTACTTC.

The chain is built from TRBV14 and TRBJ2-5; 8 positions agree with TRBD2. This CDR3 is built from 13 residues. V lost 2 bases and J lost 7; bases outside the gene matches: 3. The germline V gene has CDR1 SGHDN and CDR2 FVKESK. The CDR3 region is CASSQSGGGTQYF. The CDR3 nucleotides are TGTGCCAGCAGCCAAAGCGGGGGCGGGACCCAGTACTTC.

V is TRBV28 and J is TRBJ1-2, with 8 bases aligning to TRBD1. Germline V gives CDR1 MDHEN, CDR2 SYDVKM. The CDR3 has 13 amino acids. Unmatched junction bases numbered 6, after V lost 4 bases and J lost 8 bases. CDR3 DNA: TGTGCCAGCAGTTCATCAGGGGGCGGGGGCTACACCTTC. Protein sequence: CASSSSGGGGYTF.

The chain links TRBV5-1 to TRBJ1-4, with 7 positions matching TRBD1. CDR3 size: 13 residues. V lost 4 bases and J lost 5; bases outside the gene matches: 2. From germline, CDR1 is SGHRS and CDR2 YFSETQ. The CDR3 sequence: CASSEGQNEKLFF. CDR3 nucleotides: TGCGCCAGCAGCGAGGGACAGAATGAAAAACTGTTTTTT.

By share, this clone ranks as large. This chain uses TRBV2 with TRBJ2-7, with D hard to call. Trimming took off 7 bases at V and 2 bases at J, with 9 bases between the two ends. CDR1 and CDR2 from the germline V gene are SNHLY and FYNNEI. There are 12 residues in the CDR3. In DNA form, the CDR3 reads TGTGCCAGCAACAGCGAAACCTACGAGCAGTACTTC. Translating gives CASNSETYEQYF.

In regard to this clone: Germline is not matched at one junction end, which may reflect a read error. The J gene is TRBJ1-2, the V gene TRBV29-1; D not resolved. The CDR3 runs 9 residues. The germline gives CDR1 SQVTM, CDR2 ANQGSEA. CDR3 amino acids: CSGGSGYTF. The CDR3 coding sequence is TGCAGCGGTGGAAGCGGCTATACCTTC.

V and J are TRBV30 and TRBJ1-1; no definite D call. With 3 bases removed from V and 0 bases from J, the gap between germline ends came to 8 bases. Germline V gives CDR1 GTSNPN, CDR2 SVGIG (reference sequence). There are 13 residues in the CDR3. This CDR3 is CAWSRGLNTEAFF. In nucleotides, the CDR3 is TGTGCCTGGAGCCGCGGACTGAACACTGAAGCTTTCTTT.

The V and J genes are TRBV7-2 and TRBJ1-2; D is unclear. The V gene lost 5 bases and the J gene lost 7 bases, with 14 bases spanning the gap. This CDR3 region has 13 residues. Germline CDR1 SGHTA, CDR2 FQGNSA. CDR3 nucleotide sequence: TGTGCCAGCAGCAAGGGCTTTCGGGCTGGCTACACCTTC. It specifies CASSKGFRAGYTF.

The CDR3 bases are TGTGCCAGCAGCTTTACAGGGGACACTGAAGCTTTCTTT. It translates to CASSFTGDTEAFF. The V and J genes are TRBV7-8 and TRBJ1-1, with TRBD1 matching 7 bases. V was pared by 3 bases and J by 3 bases, with 1 base of the junction left unmatched. CDR3 size: 13 residues. Germline loops: CDR1 SGHVS, CDR2 FQNEAQ.

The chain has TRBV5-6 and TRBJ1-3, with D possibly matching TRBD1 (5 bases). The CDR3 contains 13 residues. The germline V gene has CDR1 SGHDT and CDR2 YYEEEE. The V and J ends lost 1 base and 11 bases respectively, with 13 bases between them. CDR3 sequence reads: CASSLPDKGAIYF. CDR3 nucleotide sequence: TGTGCCAGCAGCTTGCCGGACAAGGGCGCCATATATTTT.

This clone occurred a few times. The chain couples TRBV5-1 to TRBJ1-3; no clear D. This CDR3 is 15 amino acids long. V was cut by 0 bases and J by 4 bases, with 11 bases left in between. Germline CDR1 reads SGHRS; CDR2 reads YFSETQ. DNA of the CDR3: TGCGCCAGCAGCTTGGTTGGGAGTAGAGGAAACACCATATATTTT. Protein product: CASSLVGSRGNTIYF.

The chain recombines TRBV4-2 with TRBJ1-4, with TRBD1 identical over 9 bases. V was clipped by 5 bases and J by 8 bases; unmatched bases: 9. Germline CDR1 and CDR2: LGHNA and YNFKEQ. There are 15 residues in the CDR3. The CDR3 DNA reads TGTGCCAGCAGCAACAACAGGGGGCTTAACGAAAAACTGTTTTTT. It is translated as CASSNNRGLNEKLFF.

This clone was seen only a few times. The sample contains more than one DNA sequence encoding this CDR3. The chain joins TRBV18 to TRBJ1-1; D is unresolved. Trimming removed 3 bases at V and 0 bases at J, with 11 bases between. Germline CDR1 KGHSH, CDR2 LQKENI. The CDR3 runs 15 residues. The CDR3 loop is CASSPTGDMNTEAFF. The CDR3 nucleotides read TGTGCCAGCTCACCGACGGGAGACATGAACACTGAAGCTTTCTTT.

The CDR3 sequence is CASSLLSRSEQYF. The CDR3 DNA is TGTGCCAGCAGCTTGCTCAGTAGGAGCGAGCAGTACTTC. This sequence joins TRBV5-6 and TRBJ2-7; D is ambiguous. The germline V gene has CDR1 SGHDT and CDR2 YYEEEE. This CDR3 is built from 13 residues. Trimming stripped 1 base from V and 6 bases from J, with 11 bases between.

CDR3 loop: CASSLARQGQYEQYF. CDR3 DNA: TGTGCCAGCAGCTTGGCGAGACAGGGGCAATACGAGCAGTACTTC. The chain couples TRBV5-4 to TRBJ2-7, with TRBD1 matching 8 bases. J was trimmed by 4 bases and V by 0 bases; bases with no gene match: 6. Germline CDR1 SGHNT, CDR2 YYREEE (reference sequence). The CDR3 length is 15 residues.

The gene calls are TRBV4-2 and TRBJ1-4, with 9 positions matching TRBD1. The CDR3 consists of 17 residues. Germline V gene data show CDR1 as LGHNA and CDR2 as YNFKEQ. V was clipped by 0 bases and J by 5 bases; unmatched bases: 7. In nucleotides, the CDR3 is TGTGCCAGCAGCCAAGATGGCAGGGGACAGGGAAATGAAAAACTGTTTTTT. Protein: CASSQDGRGQGNEKLFF.

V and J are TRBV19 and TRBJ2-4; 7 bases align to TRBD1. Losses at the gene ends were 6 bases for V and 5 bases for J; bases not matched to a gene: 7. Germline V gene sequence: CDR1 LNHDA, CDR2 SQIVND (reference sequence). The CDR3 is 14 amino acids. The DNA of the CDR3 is TGTGCCAGTAGACTCCGGGACAGACAAAACATTCAGTACTTC. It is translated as CASRLRDRQNIQYF.

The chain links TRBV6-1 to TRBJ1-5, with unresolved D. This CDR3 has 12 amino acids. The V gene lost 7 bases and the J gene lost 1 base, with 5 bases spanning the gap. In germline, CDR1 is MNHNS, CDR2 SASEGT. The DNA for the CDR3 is TGTGCCAGCAAGAGGAGCAATCAGCCCCAGCATTTT. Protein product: CASKRSNQPQHF.

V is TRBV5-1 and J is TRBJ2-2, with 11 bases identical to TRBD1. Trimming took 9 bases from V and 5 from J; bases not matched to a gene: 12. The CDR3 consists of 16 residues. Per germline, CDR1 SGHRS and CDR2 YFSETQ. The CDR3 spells CATSNLGTGGTGELFF. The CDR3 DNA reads TGCGCCACCTCAAACCTAGGGACAGGGGGGACCGGGGAGCTGTTTTTT.

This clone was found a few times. DNA of the CDR3: TGTGCCAGCAGCTTAGGACAGGGTAATTCACCCCTCCACTTT. It codes for CASSLGQGNSPLHF. V is TRBV11-3 and J is TRBJ1-6, with 7 bases that match TRBD1. Trimming cost V 1 base and J 6 bases; bases outside gene matches: 0. Germline CDR1 SGHNT, CDR2 YENEEA. The CDR3 consists of 14 residues.

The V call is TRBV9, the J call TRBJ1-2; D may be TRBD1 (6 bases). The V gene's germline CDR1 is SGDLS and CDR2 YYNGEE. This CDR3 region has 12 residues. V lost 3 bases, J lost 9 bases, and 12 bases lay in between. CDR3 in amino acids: CASSAGTIRYTF. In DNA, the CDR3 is TGTGCCAGCAGCGCGGGGACAATTCGCTACACCTTC.

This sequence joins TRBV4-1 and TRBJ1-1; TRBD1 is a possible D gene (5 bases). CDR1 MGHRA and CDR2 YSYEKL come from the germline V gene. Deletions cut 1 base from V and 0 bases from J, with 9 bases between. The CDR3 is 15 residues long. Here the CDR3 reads CASSQAQTVNTEAFF. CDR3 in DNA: TGCGCCAGCAGCCAAGCCCAGACAGTGAACACTGAAGCTTTCTTT.

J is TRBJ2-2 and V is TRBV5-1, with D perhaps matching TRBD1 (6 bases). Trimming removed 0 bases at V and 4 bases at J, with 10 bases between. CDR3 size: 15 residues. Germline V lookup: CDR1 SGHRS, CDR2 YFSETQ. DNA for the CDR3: TGCGCCAGCAGCTTGGCGGGACACCTCACCGGGGAGCTGTTTTTT. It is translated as CASSLAGHLTGELFF.

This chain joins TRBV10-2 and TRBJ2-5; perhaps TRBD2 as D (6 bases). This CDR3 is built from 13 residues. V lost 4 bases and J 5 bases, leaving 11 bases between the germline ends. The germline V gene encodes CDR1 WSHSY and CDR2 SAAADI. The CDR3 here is CASSALADETQYF. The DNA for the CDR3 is TGCGCCAGCAGTGCACTAGCCGATGAGACCCAGTACTTC.

The CDR3 DNA sequence: TGTGCCAGCAGTGGGGGGACAGGGGTAAGCAATCAGCCCCAGCATTTT. Translating it yields CASSGGTGVSNQPQHF. This sequence joins TRBV2 and TRBJ1-5; 10 bases line up with TRBD1. The CDR3 runs 16 residues. The germline CDR1 and CDR2 sequences are SNHLY and FYNNEI. The trim removed 4 bases at V and 1 base at J, leaving 4 bases unmatched.